In its sample, the clone carrying this TCR beta chain was seen a few times. Its matching antigen is unknown. This sample was taken from a study of OX40 agonist ivuxolimab in advanced cancers. Across the whole study: Ivuxolimab, an antibody that agonizes OX40 (CD134), was administered to the patients. Eligibility rules accepted prior anti-PD-1, anti-PD-L1 or anti-CTLA-4 therapy, and over 35% had some.

Study results and limitations: The CD4+ and CD8+ T cells in the blood had expanded clonally by week 6 at 0.1 to 3.0 mg/kg. Among some nonresponders, normalized T-cell clonal expansion was also low.

Sequencing was performed with immunoSEQ multiplex PCR; in TCRdb, only in-frame clones are kept and a portion is missing. The table has around 30,000 clones, about four fifths seen once. Germline values: CDR1 SEHNR, CDR2 FQNEAQ (reference sequence). This CDR3 spans 14 amino acids. V was pared by 5 bases and J by 1 base, with 11 bases between. The chain recombines TRBV7-9 with TRBJ1-1, with TRBD1 as a possible D gene (5 bases). The specimen comprised CD4+ or CD8+ T cells sorted from blood, sampled in a trial of the OX40 agonist ivuxolimab. This clonotype was obtained from an adult with an advanced solid tumor such as melanoma, head and neck, liver or kidney cancer. The CDR3 DNA follows: TGTGCCAGCAGCCCATGGGGCCCGAACACTGAAGCTTTCTTT. Translating it yields CASSPWGPNTEAFF.